A selection of T cell receptor beta chains follows, all from one sample in a study of patients and donors after allogeneic stem cell transplantation. TCRdb analysed the RT-PCR reads with MiXCR anew, one entry per CDR3 protein. The sample lists 190,000 or so distinct CDR3 sequences, 38% occurring once. Sequencing was performed on blood, either unsorted or a sorted T cell fraction (not recorded which). These receptors originate from a human donor who was either an allogeneic HSCT recipient or a stem cell or donor lymphocyte infusion donor (not recorded which). It is not recorded whose cells these are; they may come from a transplant donor. The CDR3 runs from the conserved cysteine through the conserved F or W. The order of the fields is D gene, clone size, V gene, J gene, CDR3 DNA, CDR3 protein. A D gene is named only where the DNA matches it firmly. The size entry is marked missing in some rows and otherwise reads once, few, many or a size class.

NA	few	TRBV20-1	TRBJ2-7	TGCAGTGCTAGAGACCCCCTATCGGCCTACGAGCAGTACTTC	CSARDPLSAYEQYF
TRBD1	NA	TRBV20-1	TRBJ1-1	TGCAGTGCTTCCCGACAGGGAGAACGCACTGAAGCTTTCTTT	CSASRQGERTEAFF
NA	NA	TRBV6-1	TRBJ2-7	TGTGCCAGCGCTTGGAGGAACGAGCAGTACTTC	CASAWRNEQYF
NA	many	TRBV20-1	TRBJ1-3	TGCAGTGCTAGGAGACTTGACAGGAGCTCTGGAAACACCATATATTTT	CSARRLDRSSGNTIYF
NA	NA	TRBV6-1	TRBJ2-2	TGTGCCAGCTTGCGGGCGACTTTCCACACCGGGGAGCTGTTTTTT	CASLRATFHTGELFF
NA	few	TRBV10-1	TRBJ1-1	TGCGCCAGCAGTGAACGGATGAACACTGAAGCTTTCTTT	CASSERMNTEAFF
TRBD2	NA	TRBV20-1	TRBJ2-3	TGCAGTGCTGGGGCCCAAGCGGGGGCGACCACAGATACGCAGTATTTT	CSAGAQAGATTDTQYF
NA	NA	TRBV5-1	TRBJ2-7	TGCGCCAGCAGCCCCAAGGGGGACTACGAGCAGTACTTC	CASSPKGDYEQYF
NA	few	TRBV9	TRBJ1-3	TGTGCCAGCAGCGTAGTACCGGGCCCTCTCTCTGGAAACACCATATATTTT	CASSVVPGPLSGNTIYF
NA	NA	TRBV4-1	TRBJ2-7	TGCGCCAGCAGCCAAGGCGTCAGTATTACCTACGAGCAGTACTTC	CASSQGVSITYEQYF
NA	NA	TRBV5-1	TRBJ2-1	TGCGCCAGCAGCTTGTACGGTGATGAGCAGTTCTTC	CASSLYGDEQFF
NA	NA	TRBV5-4	TRBJ2-5	TGTGCCAGCAGCTTGGCCAGGCGGCAAGAGACCCAGTACTTC	CASSLARRQETQYF
NA	few	TRBV27	TRBJ1-1	TGTGCCAGCAGTTTACTGGGGCCGACTGAAGCTTTCTTT	CASSLLGPTEAFF
TRBD1	NA	TRBV27	TRBJ1-1	TGTGCCAGCACCTTAGACAGGGATAACACTGAAGCTTTCTTT	CASTLDRDNTEAFF
NA	NA	TRBV6-7	TRBJ2-6	TGTGCCAGCAGTTACTCGAAGGGATCCGGGGCCAACGTCCTGACTTTC	CASSYSKGSGANVLTF
NA	few	TRBV6-2/TRBV6-3	TRBJ2-5	TGTGCCAGCAGTTACAGTCGGGGCAGTCCAATGGAGACCCAGTACTTC	CASSYSRGSPMETQYF
TRBD1	NA	TRBV27	TRBJ2-7	TGTGCCAGCAGTTTAGATACAGGGGCTAACGAGCAGTACTTC	CASSLDTGANEQYF